This record covers a single T cell receptor (beta chain). Sequence at one end of the junction differs from germline and may be a read error. In the original analysis: Estimates of nucleated cell counts were drawn from the amplification of reference gene primers. Sequencing used immunoSEQ multiplex PCR; TCRdb keeps in-frame clones, though not all of them. V and J calls and clone size are those listed in that table; D and trimming were worked out from the DNA. The table shows about 270,000 clones, with about nine tenths occurring only once. The record originates from a study of blood T cell repertoires in COVID-19. Study background: Spain, Italy and the United States supplied samples that represented acute and convalescent COVID-19.

Self-reported history from a screening survey and questionnaire set each donor's cohort. The germline V gene has CDR1 SGHTA and CDR2 FQGNSA. This CDR3 region has 16 residues. The chain carries TRBV7-2 and TRBJ2-6; TRBD2 aligns across 12 bases. The TCR originated in a woman aged 45-65 years who had recovered from COVID-19. The sequencing sample was made of PBMCs or T cells enriched from blood (not recorded which). The CDR3 DNA follows: TGTGCCAGCAGCCTAGCGGGAGGGGCCGGGGCCAACGTCCTGACTTTC. Its protein product is CASSLAGGAGANVLTF.